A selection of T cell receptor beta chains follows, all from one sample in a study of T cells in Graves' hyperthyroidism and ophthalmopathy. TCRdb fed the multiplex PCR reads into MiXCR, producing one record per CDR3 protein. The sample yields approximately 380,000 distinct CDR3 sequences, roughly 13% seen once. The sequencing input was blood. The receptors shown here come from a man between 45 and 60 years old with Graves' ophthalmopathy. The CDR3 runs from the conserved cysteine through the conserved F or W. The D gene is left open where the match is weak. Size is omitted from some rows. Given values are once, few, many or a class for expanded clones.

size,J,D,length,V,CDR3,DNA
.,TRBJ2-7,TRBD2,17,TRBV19,CASSIKRLAESPYEQYF,TGTGCCAGTAGTATCAAACGACTAGCGGAGTCCCCCTACGAGCAGTACTTC
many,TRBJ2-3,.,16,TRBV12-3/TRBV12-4,CASSSYRERGWYTQYF,TGTGCCAGCAGTTCCTACCGGGAGAGAGGGTGGTATACGCAGTATTTT
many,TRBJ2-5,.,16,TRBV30,CAWSVHRLRGQETQYF,TGTGCCTGGAGTGTACATAGGTTGCGGGGCCAAGAGACCCAGTACTTC
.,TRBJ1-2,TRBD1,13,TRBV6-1,CASFGTGSNGYTF,TGTGCCAGCTTCGGGACAGGGTCTAATGGCTACACCTTC
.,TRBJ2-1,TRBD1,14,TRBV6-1,CASSPPTGSNEQFF,TGTGCCAGCAGTCCCCCGACAGGGAGCAATGAGCAGTTCTTC
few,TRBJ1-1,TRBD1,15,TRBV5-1,CASSWIGTGDTEAFF,TGCGCCAGCAGCTGGATCGGGACAGGGGACACTGAAGCTTTCTTT
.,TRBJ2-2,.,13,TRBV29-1,CSVNEWGSGELFF,TGCAGCGTTAATGAATGGGGATCCGGGGAGCTGTTTTTT
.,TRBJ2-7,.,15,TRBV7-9,CASSNGQGGIYEQYF,TGTGCCAGCAGTAACGGGCAGGGGGGAATCTACGAGCAGTACTTC
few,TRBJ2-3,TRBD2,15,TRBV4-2,CASSQGRERLDTQYF,TGTGCCAGCAGCCAGGGGCGGGAGAGGTTAGATACGCAGTATTTT
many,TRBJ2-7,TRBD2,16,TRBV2,CASRKASGREAYEQYF,TGTGCCAGCAGGAAGGCTAGCGGGAGGGAAGCCTACGAGCAGTACTTC
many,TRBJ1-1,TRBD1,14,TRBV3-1,CASSYATGGTEAFF,TGTGCCAGCAGTTACGCAACAGGGGGCACTGAAGCTTTCTTT
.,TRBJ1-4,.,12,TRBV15,CAAGRGNEKLFF,TGTGCCGCAGGGCGTGGTAATGAAAAACTGTTTTTT
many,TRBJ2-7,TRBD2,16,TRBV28,CASSPLAGAIVYEQYF,TGTGCCAGCAGTCCCTTAGCGGGAGCGATCGTGTACGAGCAGTACTTC
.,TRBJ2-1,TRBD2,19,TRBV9,CASSPKREIGSSSYNEQFF,TGTGCCAGCAGCCCCAAGCGGGAGATCGGCTCAAGCTCCTACAATGAGCAGTTCTTC
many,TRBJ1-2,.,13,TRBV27,CASSHRGPYGYTF,TGTGCCAGCAGCCATAGGGGCCCCTATGGCTACACCTTC
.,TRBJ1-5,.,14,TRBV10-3,CAISERVGNQPQHF,TGTGCCATCAGTGAACGGGTAGGCAATCAGCCCCAGCATTTT
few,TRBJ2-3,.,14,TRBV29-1,CSVEKGRNPDTQYF,TGCAGCGTCGAAAAAGGCCGAAATCCAGATACGCAGTATTTT
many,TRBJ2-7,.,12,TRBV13,CASSLGRYEQYF,TGTGCCAGCAGCTTAGGGAGGTACGAGCAGTACTTC
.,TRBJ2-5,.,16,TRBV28,CASSLVGSEGIETQYF,TGTGCCAGCAGTTTGGTCGGTAGTGAAGGAATAGAGACCCAGTACTTC
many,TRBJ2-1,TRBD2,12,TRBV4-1,CASRAGSNEQFF,TGCGCCAGCAGAGCGGGGTCTAATGAGCAGTTCTTC
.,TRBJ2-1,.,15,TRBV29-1,CSVEVRGSLFHEQFF,TGCAGCGTTGAAGTTAGGGGTTCTTTATTTCATGAGCAGTTCTTC
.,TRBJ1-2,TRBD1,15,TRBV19,CASRNRGRVNYGYTF,TGTGCCAGTAGGAACAGGGGGCGCGTGAACTATGGCTACACCTTC
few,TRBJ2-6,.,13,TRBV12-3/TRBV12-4,CASSHSGANVLTF,TGTGCCAGCAGCCACTCTGGGGCCAACGTCCTGACTTTC
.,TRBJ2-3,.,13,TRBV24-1,CATSDRSTDTQYF,TGTGCCACCAGTGATCGGAGCACAGATACGCAGTATTTT
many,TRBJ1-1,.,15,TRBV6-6,CASSYSINSATEAFF,TGTGCCAGCAGTTACTCGATTAACTCCGCCACTGAAGCTTTCTTT
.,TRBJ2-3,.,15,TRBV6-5,CASSLLNGRVDTQYF,TGTGCCAGCAGTTTACTAAACGGCCGTGTAGATACGCAGTATTTT
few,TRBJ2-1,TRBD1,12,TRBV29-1,CSVELTGNEQFF,TGCAGCGTTGAATTGACAGGGAATGAGCAGTTCTTC
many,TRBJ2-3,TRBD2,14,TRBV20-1,CSQTSGRDKDTQYF,TGCAGCCAGACTAGCGGGAGGGATAAAGATACGCAGTATTTT
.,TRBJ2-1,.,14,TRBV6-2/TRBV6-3,CASSYQLVLNEQFF,TGTGCCAGCAGTTACCAGCTCGTATTAAATGAGCAGTTCTTC
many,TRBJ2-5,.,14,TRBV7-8,CASSLDLGLETQYF,TGTGCCAGCAGCCTGGACTTGGGCCTGGAGACCCAGTACTTC
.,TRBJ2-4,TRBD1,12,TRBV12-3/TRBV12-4,CASSLQGDIQYF,TGTGCCAGCAGTTTACAGGGGGACATTCAGTACTTC
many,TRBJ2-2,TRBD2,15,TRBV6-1,CASRTSGRNTGELFF,TGTGCCAGCAGAACTAGCGGGAGGAACACCGGGGAGCTGTTTTTT
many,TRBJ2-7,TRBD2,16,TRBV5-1,CASSSQGGRPTYEQYF,TGCGCCAGCAGCTCCCAGGGCGGGAGGCCCACCTACGAGCAGTACTTC
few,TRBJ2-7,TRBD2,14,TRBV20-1,CSARERLAVYEQYF,TGCAGTGCTAGAGAAAGACTAGCGGTCTACGAGCAGTACTTC
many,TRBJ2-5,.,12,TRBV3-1,CASSQDYAGKYF,TGTGCCAGCAGCCAAGATTACGCAGGGAAGTACTTC
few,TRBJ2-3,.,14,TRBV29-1,CSALEGEGTDTQYF,TGCAGCGCACTGGAGGGTGAGGGCACAGATACGCAGTATTTT
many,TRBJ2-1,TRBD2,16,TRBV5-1,CASSPITSGVGNEQFF,TGCGCCAGCAGCCCGATCACTAGCGGGGTGGGTAATGAGCAGTTCTTC
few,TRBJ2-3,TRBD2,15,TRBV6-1,CASSDAGGNTDTQYF,TGTGCCAGCAGTGACGCGGGAGGGAACACAGATACGCAGTATTTT
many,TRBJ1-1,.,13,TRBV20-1,CSASSGWNTEAFF,TGCAGTGCTAGTTCAGGGTGGAACACTGAAGCTTTCTTT
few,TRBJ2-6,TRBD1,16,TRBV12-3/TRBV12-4,CARPGQGANGANVLTF,TGTGCCAGGCCGGGACAGGGGGCTAATGGGGCCAACGTCCTGACTTTC
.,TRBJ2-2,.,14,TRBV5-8,CASSSRDAEGELFF,TGTGCCAGCAGCTCCCGGGACGCCGAGGGGGAGCTGTTTTTT
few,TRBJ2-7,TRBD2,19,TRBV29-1,CSVRGSSGRRVYGSYEQYF,TGCAGCGTCCGGGGGAGTAGCGGGAGGAGGGTTTACGGCTCCTACGAGCAGTACTTC
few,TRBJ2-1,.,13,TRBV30,CAWRRSASNEQFF,TGTGCCTGGAGGCGGTCAGCATCCAATGAGCAGTTCTTC
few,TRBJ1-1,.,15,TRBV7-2,CASSFFEGRNTEAFF,TGTGCCAGCAGCTTTTTCGAGGGCAGGAACACTGAAGCTTTCTTT
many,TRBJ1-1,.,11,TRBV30,CAWSGGPEAFF,TGTGCCTGGAGCGGGGGACCTGAAGCTTTCTTT
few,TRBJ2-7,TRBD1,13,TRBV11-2,CASSIGTGSEQYF,TGTGCCAGCAGCATCGGGACAGGGAGCGAGCAGTACTTC
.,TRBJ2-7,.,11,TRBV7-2,CASSADLEQYF,TGTGCCAGCAGCGCCGATCTTGAGCAGTACTTC
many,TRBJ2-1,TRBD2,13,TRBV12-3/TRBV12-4,CASTLADYNEQFF,TGTGCCAGCACACTAGCGGACTACAATGAGCAGTTCTTC
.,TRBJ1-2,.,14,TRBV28,CAGILTGPNYGYTF,TGTGCCGGCATTTTGACAGGACCTAACTATGGCTACACCTTC
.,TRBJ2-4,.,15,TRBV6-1,CASSEGSLAKNIQYF,TGTGCCAGCAGTGAAGGGTCCCTAGCCAAAAACATTCAGTACTTC
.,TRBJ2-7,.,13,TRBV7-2,CASRLAASYEQYF,TGTGCCAGCAGATTAGCGGCATCCTACGAGCAGTACTTC
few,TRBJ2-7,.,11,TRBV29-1,CSVVNFYEQYF,TGCAGCGTTGTGAATTTCTACGAGCAGTACTTC
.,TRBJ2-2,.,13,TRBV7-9,CASGLGATGELFF,TGTGCCAGCGGTCTGGGAGCCACCGGGGAGCTGTTTTTT
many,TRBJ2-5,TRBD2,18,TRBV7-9,CASSHPGGTSGPQETQYF,TGTGCCAGCAGCCACCCTGGGGGAACTAGCGGGCCTCAAGAGACCCAGTACTTC
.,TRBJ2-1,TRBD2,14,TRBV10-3,CAIRTSGRANEQFF,TGTGCCATCAGGACTAGCGGGAGGGCCAATGAGCAGTTCTTC